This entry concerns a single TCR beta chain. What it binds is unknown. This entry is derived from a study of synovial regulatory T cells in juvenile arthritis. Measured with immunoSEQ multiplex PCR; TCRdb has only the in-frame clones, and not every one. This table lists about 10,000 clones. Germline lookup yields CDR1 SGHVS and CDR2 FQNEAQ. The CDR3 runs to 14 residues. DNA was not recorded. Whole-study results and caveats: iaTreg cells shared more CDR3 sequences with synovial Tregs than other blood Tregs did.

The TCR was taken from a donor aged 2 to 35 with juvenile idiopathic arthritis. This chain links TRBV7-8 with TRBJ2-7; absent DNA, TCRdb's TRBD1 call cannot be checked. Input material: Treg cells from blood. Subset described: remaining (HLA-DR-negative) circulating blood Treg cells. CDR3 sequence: CASSLRDRGYEQYF.